This T cell receptor (beta chain) was captured in a study of shared clonotypes between healthy human individuals. The study, taken as a whole, reports: Among a handful of donors, approximately 4.6% of naive CD4 clonotypes were found in common.

On this clone: Its antigen is undetermined.

Germline values: CDR1 MDHEN, CDR2 SYDVKM. The CDR3 has 15 residues. V was trimmed by 5 bases and J by 12 bases, leaving 20 bases between them. Some 30,000 T cell genomes, or approximately 190 ng DNA, went into the sorted-subset replicate PCRs. Study processing details: Because ImmunoSEQ provided only junction sequences with no quality scores, the filtering differed. Here immunoSEQ multiplex PCR was the method, and the copy in TCRdb shows in-frame clones only, minus some. The DNA gave D and trimming, while V, J and clone size come from that table. The sample consists of about 2 million clones, approximately 95% of them appearing once. Naive CD8 isolation took CD45RO-negative cells positively selected for CCR7 and excluded terminally differentiated effector memory CD45RA+ cells.

The receptor was derived from a man aged 18 to 30 in good health. J is TRBJ1-6 and V is TRBV28, with a tentative D call TRBD1 (5 bases). The sequenced sample consisted of naive CD8+ T cells sorted from blood. DNA for the CDR3: TGTGCCAGCAGTGAGGTGGGGCAGGAGATTTTACCCCTCCACTTT. Protein product: CASSEVGQEILPLHF.